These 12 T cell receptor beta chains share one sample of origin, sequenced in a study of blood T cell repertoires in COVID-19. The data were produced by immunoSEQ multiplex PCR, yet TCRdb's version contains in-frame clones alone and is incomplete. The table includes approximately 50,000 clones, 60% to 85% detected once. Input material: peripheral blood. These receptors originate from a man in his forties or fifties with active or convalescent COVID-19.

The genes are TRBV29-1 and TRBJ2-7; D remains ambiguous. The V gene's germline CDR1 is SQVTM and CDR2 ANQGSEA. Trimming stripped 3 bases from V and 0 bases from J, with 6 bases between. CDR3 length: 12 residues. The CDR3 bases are TGCAGCGTTGAGGAGAGCTCCTACGAGCAGTACTTC. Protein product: CSVEESSYEQYF.

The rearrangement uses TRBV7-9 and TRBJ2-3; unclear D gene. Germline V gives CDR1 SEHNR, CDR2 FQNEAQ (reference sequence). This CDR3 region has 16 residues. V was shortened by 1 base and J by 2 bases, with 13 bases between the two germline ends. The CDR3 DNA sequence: TGTGCCAGCAGCTTAGGGGCCTCGAAAAACACAGATACGCAGTATTTT. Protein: CASSLGASKNTDTQYF.

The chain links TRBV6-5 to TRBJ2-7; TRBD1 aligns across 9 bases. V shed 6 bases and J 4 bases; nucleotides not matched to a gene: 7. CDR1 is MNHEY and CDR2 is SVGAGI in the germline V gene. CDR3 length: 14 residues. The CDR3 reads CASRPGQGAYEQYF. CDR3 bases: TGTGCCAGCAGGCCGGGACAGGGCGCATACGAGCAGTACTTC.

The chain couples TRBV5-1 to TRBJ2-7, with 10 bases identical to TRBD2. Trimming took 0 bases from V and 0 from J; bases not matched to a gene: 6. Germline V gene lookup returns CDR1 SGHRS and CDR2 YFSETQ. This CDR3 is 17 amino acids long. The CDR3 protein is CASSLVLAGASSYEQYF. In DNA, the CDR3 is TGCGCCAGCAGCTTGGTCCTAGCGGGGGCGAGCTCCTACGAGCAGTACTTC.

The CDR3 DNA reads TGTGCCAGTAGTCAGGGGCGCGATCAGCCCCAGCATTTT. This codes for CASSQGRDQPQHF. The V call is TRBV19, the J call TRBJ1-5, with D possibly being TRBD1 (6 bases). There are 13 residues in the CDR3. V lost 5 bases, J lost 5 bases, and 10 bases lay in between. Per the germline V gene, CDR1 is LNHDA and CDR2 is SQIVND (reference sequence).

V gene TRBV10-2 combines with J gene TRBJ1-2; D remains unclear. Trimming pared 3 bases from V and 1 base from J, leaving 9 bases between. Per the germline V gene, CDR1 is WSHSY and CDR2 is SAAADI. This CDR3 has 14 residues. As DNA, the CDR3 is TGCGCCAGCAGTGAAGCACAGAATAACTATGGCTACACCTTC. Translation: CASSEAQNNYGYTF.

This chain's CDR3 is CASSGMGARVRSYNEQFF. Written as DNA, the CDR3 is TGTGCCAGCAGTGGGATGGGGGCTCGGGTCCGCTCCTACAATGAGCAGTTCTTC. This chain connects TRBV27 to TRBJ2-1; TRBD1 is a possible D gene (6 bases). From germline, CDR1 is MNHEY and CDR2 SMNVEV (reference sequence). This CDR3 contains 18 residues. Trimming removed 5 bases at V and 0 bases at J, with 20 bases between.

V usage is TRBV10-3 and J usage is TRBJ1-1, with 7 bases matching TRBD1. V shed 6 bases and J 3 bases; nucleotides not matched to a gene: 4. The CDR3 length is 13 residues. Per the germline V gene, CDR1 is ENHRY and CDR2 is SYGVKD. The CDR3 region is CAIRYQGDTEAFF. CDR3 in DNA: TGTGCCATCAGGTACCAGGGGGACACTGAAGCTTTCTTT.

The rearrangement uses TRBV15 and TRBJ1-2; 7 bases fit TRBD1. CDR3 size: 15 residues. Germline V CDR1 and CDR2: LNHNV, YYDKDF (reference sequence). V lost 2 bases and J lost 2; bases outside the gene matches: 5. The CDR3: CATSRPGTVNYGYTF. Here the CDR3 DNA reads TGTGCCACCAGCAGACCGGGGACAGTGAACTATGGCTACACCTTC.

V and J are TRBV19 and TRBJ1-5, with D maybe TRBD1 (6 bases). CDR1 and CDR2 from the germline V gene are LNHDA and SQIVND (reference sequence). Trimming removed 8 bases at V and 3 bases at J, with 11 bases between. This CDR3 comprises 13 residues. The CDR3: CASRDTINQPQHF. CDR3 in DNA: TGTGCCAGTCGGGACACAATCAATCAGCCCCAGCATTTT.

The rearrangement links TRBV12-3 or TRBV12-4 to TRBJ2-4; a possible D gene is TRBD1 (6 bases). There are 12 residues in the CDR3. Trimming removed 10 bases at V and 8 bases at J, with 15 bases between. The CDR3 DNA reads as TGTGCCACCGGACAGACTTTAGACATTCAGTACTTC. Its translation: CATGQTLDIQYF.

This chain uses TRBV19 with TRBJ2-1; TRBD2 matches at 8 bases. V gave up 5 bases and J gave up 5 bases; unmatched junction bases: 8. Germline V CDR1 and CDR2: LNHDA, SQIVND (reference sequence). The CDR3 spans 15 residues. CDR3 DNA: TGTGCCAGTAGTCCCGGGGGGGCCGGGAACAATGAGCAGTTCTTC. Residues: CASSPGGAGNNEQFF.